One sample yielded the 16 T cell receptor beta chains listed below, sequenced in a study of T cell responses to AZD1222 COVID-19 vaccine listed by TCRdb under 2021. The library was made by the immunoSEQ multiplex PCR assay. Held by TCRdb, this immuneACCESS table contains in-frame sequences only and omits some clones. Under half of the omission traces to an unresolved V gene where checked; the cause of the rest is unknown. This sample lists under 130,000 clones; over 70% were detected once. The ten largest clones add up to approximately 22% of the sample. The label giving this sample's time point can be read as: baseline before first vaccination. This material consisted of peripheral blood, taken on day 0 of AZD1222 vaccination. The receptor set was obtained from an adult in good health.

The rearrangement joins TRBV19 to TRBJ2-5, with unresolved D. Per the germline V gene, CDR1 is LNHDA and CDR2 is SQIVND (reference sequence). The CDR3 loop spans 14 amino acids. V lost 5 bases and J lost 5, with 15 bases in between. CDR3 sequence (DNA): TGTGCCAGTAGTTCCGGGTCACTTAGGGAGACCCAGTACTTC. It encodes CASSSGSLRETQYF.

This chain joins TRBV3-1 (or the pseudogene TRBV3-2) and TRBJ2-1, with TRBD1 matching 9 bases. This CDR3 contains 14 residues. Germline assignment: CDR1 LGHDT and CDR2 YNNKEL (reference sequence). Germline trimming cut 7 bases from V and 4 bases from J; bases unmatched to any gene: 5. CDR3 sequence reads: CASNHRGHYNEQFF. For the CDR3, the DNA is TGTGCCAGCAACCACAGGGGGCATTACAATGAGCAGTTCTTC.

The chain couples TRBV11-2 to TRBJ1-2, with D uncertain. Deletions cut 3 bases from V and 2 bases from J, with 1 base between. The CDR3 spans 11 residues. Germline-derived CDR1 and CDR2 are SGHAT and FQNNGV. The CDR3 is CASSFNYGYTF. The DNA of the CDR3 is TGTGCCAGCAGCTTCAACTATGGCTACACCTTC.

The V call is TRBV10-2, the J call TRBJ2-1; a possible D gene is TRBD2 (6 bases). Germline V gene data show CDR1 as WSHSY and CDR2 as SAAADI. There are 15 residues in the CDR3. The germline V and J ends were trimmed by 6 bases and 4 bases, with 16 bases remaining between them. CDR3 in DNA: TGCGCCAGCAGCGACACCGCTAGCGAATACAATGAGCAGTTCTTC. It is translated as CASSDTASEYNEQFF.

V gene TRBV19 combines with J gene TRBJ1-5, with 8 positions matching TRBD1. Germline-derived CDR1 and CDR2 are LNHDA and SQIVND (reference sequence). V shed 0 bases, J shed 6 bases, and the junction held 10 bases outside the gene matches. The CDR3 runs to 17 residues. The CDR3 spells CASSIDRGQGVRQPQHF. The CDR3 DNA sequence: TGTGCCAGTAGTATAGATCGTGGACAGGGAGTTCGTCAGCCCCAGCATTTT.

The CDR3 DNA sequence: TGTGCCAGCAGCCCCCTTCGGGGGGGCGCGAGCAATCAGCCCCAGCATTTT. Its protein is CASSPLRGGASNQPQHF. The J gene is TRBJ1-5, the V gene TRBV4-2, with D possibly TRBD1 on 6 matching bases. V gave up 4 bases and J gave up 1 base, with 17 bases separating them. The germline V gene encodes CDR1 LGHNA and CDR2 YNFKEQ. This CDR3 has 17 amino acids.

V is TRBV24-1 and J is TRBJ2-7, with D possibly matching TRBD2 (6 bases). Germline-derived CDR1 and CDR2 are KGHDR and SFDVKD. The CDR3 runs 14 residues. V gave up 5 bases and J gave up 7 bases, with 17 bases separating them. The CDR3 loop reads CATSVSGVSGEQYF. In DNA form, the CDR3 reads TGTGCCACCAGTGTCTCGGGGGTTTCTGGGGAGCAGTACTTC.

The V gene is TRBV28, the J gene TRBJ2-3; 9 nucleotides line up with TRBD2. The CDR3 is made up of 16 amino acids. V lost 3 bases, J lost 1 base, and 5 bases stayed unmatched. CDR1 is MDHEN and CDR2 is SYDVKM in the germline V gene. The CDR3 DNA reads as TGTGCCAGCAGTTTGTCGGCTAGCGGGGGCACAGATACGCAGTATTTT. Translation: CASSLSASGGTDTQYF.

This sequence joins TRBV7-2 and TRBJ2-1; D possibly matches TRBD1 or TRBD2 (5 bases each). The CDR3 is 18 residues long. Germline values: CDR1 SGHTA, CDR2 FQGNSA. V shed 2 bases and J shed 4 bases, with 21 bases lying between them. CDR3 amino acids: CASSLNMGTGGSYNEQFF. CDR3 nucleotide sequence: TGTGCCAGCAGCTTAAATATGGGGACGGGCGGATCGTACAATGAGCAGTTCTTC.

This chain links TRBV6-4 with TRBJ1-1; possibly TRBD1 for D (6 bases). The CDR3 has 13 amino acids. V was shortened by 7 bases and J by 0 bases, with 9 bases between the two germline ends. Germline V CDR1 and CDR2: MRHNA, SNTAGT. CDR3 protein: CASKRTVNTEAFF. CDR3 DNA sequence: TGTGCCAGCAAACGGACAGTGAACACTGAAGCTTTCTTT.

CDR3 region: CASSEGRKETQYF. The CDR3 coding sequence is TGTGCCAGCAGCGAGGGACGGAAAGAGACCCAGTACTTC. The V and J genes are TRBV5-4 and TRBJ2-5; D possibly matches TRBD1 or TRBD2 (5 bases each). CDR3 length: 13 residues. The V end was cut by 4 bases, the J end by 3 bases, with 10 bases between. Looked up from germline, CDR1 is SGHNT and CDR2 is YYREEE (reference sequence).

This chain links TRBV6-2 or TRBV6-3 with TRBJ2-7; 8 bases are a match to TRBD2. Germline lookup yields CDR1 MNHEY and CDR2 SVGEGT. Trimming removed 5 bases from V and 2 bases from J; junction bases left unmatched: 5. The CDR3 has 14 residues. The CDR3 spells CASSGSGGPYEQYF. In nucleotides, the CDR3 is TGTGCCAGCAGTGGGTCGGGAGGGCCCTACGAGCAGTACTTC.

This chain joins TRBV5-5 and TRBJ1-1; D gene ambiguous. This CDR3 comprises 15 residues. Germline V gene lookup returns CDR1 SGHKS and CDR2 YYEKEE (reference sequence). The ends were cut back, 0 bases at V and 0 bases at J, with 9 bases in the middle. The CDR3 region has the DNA TGTGCCAGCAGCTTGGCTATGTCGGTGAACACTGAAGCTTTCTTT. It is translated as CASSLAMSVNTEAFF.

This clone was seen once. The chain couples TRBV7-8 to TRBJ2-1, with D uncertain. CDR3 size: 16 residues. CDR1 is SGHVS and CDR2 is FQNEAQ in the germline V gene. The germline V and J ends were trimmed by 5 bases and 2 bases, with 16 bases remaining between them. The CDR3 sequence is CASSPYFTSTYNEQFF. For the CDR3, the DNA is TGTGCCAGCAGCCCGTACTTTACCTCTACCTACAATGAGCAGTTCTTC. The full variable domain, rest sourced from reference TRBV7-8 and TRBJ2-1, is GAGVSQSPRYKVAKRGQDVALRCDPISGHVSLFWYQQALGQGPEFLTYFQNEAQLDKSGLPSDRFFAERPEGSVSTLKIQRTQQEDSAVYLCASSPYFTSTYNEQFFGPGTRLTVL.

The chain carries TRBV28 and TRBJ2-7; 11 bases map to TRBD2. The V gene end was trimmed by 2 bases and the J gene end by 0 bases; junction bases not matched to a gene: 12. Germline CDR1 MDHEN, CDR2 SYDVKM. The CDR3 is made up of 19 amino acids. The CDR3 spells CASSLPSGLAGPGSYEQYF. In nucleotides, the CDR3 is TGTGCCAGCAGTTTACCAAGCGGACTAGCGGGTCCGGGCTCCTACGAGCAGTACTTC.

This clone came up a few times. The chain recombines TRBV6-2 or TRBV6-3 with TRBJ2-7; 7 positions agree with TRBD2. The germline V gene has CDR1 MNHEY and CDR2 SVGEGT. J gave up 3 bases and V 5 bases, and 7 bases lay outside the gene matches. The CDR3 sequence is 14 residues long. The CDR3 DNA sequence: TGTGCCAGCAGTAGTGGGACTACAGTCTACGAGCAGTACTTC. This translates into CASSSGTTVYEQYF.